This paragraph reports one T cell receptor beta chain. The target antigen is unknown. The data were taken from a study of graft-versus-host responses after intestinal transplantation. Study-wide context: Each patient got anti-thymocyte globulin induction, then tacrolimus and steroids for roughly 3 years. Study results and caveats: Allograft graft-versus-host to host-versus-graft clonal ratios ran high in patients with graft-donor T cell macrochimerism. GvH clones were found in recipient marrow; some appeared first in ileum or blood. Peak circulating GvH clone levels tracked with early post-transplant HvG declines.

Lamina propria and intraepithelial lymphocytes were released by processing graft tissue. Generated by immunoSEQ multiplex PCR, the TCRdb table keeps only in-frame clones and is missing some. The table lists approximately 15,000 clones, roughly 80% of them singletons. CDR1 and CDR2 (germline): MNHEY, SMNVEV (reference sequence). The CDR3 has 15 amino acids. Trimming pared 2 bases from V and 0 bases from J, leaving 5 bases between. Material: ileum tissue, obtained about 100 days after intestinal transplant. This chain joins TRBV27 and TRBJ1-6; D ambiguous. The receptor was isolated from a human patient who received an intestinal transplant, so some T cells may come from the graft donor. The CDR3 nucleotides are TGTGCCAGCAGTTTAGTTCGCTCCTATAATTCACCCCTCCACTTT. Its translation: CASSLVRSYNSPLHF.